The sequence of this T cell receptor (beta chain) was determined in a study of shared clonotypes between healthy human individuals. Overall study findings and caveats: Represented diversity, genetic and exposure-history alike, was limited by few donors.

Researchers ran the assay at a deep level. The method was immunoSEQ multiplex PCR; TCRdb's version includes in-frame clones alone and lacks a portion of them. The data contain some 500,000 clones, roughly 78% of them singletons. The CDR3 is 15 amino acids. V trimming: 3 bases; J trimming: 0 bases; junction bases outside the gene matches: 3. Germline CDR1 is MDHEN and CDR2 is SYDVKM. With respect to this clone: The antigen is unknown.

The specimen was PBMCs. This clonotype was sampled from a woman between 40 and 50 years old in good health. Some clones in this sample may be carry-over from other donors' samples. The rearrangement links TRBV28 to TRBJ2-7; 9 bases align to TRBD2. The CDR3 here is CASSLAGGPSYEQYF. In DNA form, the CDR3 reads TGTGCCAGCAGTTTGGCGGGAGGGCCCTCCTACGAGCAGTACTTC.